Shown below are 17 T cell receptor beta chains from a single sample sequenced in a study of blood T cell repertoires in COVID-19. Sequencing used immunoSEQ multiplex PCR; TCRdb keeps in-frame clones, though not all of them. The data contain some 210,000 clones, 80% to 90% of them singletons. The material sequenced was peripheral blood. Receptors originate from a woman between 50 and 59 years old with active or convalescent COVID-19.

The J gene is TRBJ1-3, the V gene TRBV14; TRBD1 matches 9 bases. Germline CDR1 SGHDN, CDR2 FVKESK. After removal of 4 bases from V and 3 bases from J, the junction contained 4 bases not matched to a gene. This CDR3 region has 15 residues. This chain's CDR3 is CASSRGTGYGNTIYF. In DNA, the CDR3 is TGTGCCAGCAGCCGGGGGACAGGGTATGGAAACACCATATATTTT. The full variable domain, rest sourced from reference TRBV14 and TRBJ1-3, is EAGVTQFPSHSVIEKGQTVTLRCDPISGHDNLYWYRRVMGKEIKFLLHFVKESKQDESGMPNNRFLAERTGGTYSTLKVQPAELEDSGVYFCASSRGTGYGNTIYFGEGSWLTVV.

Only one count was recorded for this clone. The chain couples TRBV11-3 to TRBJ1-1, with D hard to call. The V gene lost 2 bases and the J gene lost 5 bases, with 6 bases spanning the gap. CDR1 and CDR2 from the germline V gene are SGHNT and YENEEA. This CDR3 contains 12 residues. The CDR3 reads CASSLTETEAFF. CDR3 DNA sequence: TGTGCCAGCAGCTTAACGGAGACTGAAGCTTTCTTT.

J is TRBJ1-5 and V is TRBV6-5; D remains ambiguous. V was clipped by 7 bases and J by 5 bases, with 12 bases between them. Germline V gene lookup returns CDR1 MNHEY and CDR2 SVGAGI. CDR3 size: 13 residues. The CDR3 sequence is CASTHGVDQPQHF. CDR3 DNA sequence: TGTGCCAGCACTCACGGGGTTGATCAGCCCCAGCATTTT.

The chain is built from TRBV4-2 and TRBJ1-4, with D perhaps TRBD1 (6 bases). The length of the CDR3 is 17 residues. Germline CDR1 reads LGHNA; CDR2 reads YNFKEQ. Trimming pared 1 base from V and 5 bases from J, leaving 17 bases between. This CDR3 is CASSQGSRGSPNEKLFF. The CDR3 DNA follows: TGTGCCAGCAGCCAAGGCTCCAGGGGTTCCCCCAATGAAAAACTGTTTTTT.

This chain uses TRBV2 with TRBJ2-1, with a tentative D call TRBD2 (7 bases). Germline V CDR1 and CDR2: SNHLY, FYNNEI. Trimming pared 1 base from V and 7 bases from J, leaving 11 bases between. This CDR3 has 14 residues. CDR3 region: CASSEVRGGNEQFF. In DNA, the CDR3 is TGTGCCAGCAGTGAAGTCAGGGGAGGGAATGAGCAGTTCTTC.

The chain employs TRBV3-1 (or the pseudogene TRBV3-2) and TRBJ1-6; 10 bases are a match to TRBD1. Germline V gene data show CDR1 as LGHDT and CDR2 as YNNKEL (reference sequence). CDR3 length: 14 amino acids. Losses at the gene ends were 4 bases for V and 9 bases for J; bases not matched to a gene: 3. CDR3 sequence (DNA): TGTGCCAGCAGCCTGGGACAGGGGAGTTCACCCCTCCACTTT. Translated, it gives CASSLGQGSSPLHF.

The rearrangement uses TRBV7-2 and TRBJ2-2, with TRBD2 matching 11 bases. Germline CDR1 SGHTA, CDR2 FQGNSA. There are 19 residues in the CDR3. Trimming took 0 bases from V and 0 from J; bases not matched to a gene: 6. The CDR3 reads CASSLAGVAGGTNTGELFF. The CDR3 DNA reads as TGTGCCAGCAGCTTAGCCGGGGTAGCGGGGGGGACGAACACCGGGGAGCTGTTTTTT.

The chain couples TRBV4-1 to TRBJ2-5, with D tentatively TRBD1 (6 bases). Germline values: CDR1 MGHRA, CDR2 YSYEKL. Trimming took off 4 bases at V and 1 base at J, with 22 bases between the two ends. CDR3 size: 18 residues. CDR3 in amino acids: CASSPRPPGQPIQETQYF. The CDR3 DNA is TGCGCCAGCAGCCCCCGCCCCCCCGGACAGCCGATCCAAGAGACCCAGTACTTC.

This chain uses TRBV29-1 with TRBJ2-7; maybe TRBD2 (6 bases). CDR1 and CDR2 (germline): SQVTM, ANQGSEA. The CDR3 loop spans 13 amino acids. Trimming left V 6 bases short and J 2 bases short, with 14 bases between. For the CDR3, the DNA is TGCAGCGTACTCGACGGGGGAGCCTACGAGCAGTACTTC. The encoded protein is CSVLDGGAYEQYF.

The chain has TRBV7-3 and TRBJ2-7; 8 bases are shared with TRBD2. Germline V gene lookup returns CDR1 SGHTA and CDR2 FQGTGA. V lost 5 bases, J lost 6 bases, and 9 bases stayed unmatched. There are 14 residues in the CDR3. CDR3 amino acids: CASSPGLASSEQYF. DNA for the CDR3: TGTGCCAGCAGCCCAGGACTAGCAAGCTCCGAGCAGTACTTC.

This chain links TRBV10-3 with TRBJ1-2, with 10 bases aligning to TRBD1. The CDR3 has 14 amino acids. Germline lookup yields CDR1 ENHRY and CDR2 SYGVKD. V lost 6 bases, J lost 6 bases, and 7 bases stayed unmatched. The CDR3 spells CAISLTGTGDGYTF. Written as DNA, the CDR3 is TGTGCCATCAGCCTCACCGGGACAGGGGATGGCTACACCTTC.

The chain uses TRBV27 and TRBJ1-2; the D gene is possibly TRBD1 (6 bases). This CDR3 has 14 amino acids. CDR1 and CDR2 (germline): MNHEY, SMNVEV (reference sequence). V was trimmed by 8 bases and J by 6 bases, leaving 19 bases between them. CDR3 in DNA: TGTGCCAGCGGCAGCCCAGGGGAGGGGCATGGCTACACCTTC. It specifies CASGSPGEGHGYTF.

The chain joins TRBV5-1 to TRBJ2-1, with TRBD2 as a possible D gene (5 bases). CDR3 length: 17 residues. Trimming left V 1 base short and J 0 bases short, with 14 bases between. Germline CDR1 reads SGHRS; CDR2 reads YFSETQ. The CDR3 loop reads CASSLSPRTYSYNEQFF. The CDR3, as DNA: TGCGCCAGCAGCTTGTCCCCTAGGACTTACTCCTACAATGAGCAGTTCTTC.

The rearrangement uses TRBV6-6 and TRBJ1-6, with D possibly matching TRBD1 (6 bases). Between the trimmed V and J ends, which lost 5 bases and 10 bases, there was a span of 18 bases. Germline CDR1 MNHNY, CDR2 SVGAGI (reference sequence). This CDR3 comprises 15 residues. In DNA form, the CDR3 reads TGTGCCAGCAGTCCACCCGGGGGGCGAAACTCACCCCTCCACTTT. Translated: CASSPPGGRNSPLHF.

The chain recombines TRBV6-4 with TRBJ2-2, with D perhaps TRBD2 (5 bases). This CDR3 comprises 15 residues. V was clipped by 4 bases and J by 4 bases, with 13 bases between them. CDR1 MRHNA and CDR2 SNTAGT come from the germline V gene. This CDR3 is CASSARAEGTGELFF. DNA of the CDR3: TGTGCCAGCAGTGCGAGGGCCGAGGGCACCGGGGAGCTGTTTTTT.

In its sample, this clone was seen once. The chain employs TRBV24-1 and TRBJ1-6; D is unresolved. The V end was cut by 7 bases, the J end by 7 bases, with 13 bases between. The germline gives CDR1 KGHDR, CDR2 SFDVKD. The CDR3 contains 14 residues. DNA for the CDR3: TGTGCCACCAGCGGTACCACGGAGAATTCACCCCTCCACTTT. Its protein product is CATSGTTENSPLHF.

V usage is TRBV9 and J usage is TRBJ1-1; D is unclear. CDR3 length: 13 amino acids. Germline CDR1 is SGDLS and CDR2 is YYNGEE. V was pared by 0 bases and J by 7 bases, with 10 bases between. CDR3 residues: CASSVESRGEAFF. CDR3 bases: TGTGCCAGCAGCGTAGAAAGTCGGGGTGAAGCTTTCTTT.